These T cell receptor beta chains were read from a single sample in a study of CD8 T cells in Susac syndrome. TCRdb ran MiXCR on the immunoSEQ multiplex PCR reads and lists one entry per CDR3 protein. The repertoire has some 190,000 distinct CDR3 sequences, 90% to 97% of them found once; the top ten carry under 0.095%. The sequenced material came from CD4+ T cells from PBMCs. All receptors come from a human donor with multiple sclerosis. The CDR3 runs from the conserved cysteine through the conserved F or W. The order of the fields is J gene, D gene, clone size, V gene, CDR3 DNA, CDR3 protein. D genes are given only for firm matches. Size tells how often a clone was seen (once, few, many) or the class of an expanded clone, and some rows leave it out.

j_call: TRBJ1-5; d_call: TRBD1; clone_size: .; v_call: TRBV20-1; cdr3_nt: TGCAGTGCTAGGCACCGGACAGGGGGGGCTTCGGGTCAGCCCCAGCATTTT; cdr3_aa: CSARHRTGGASGQPQHF
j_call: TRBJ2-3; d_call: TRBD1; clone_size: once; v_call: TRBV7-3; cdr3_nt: TGTGCCAGCAGCCCTGACCCGCCCGGGACAGGGGGGACAGATACGCAGTATTTT; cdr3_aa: CASSPDPPGTGGTDTQYF
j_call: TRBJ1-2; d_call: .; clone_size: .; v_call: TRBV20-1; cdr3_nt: TGCAGTGCTAGGACAGGCCCCAACTATGGCTACACCTTC; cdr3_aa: CSARTGPNYGYTF
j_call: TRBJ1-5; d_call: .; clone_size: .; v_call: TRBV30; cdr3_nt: TGTGCCTGGAGTGGGGGTAAGAGGCGGAGCAATCAGCCCCAGCATTTT; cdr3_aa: CAWSGGKRRSNQPQHF
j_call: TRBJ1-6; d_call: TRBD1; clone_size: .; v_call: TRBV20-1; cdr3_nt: TGCAGTGCCACACAGGGGAATAATTCACCCCTCCACTTT; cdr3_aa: CSATQGNNSPLHF
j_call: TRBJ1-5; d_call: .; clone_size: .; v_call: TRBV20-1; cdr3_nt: TGCAGTGCTAGCGAGGACACTGATCAGCCCCAGCATTTT; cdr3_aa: CSASEDTDQPQHF
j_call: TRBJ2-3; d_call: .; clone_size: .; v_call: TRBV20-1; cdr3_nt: TGCAGTGCTCAAAGGGGGGGCCCCACAGATACGCAGTATTTT; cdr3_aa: CSAQRGGPTDTQYF
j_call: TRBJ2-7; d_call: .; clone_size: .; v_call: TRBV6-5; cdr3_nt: TGTGCCAGCAGGGACCTAGCGTACGAGCAGTACTTC; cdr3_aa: CASRDLAYEQYF
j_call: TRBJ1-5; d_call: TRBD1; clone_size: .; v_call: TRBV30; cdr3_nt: TGTGCCTGGAGTCCGACAGGGAACCAGCCCCAGCATTTT; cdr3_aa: CAWSPTGNQPQHF
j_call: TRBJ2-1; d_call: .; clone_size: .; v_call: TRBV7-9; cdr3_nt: TGTGCCAGCAGCCCCTGGGGGGATTGGTACAATGAGCAGTTCTTC; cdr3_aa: CASSPWGDWYNEQFF
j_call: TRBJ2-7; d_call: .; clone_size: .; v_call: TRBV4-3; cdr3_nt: TGCGCCAGCAGCCAAATTGGGGCGAACTACGAGCAGTACTTC; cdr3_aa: CASSQIGANYEQYF
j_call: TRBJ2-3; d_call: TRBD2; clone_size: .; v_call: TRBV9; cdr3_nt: TGTGCCAGCAGCGGGACCGGGACTACCTACACAGATACGCAGTATTTT; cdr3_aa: CASSGTGTTYTDTQYF
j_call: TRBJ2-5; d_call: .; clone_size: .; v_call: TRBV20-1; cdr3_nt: TGCAGTGCCCCTCCTACAGGGATCCAAGAGACCCAGTACTTC; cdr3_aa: CSAPPTGIQETQYF
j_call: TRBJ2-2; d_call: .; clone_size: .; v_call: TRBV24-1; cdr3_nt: TGTGCCACCACCCCAGGAGCGGGCCCCGGGGAGCTGTTTTTT; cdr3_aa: CATTPGAGPGELFF
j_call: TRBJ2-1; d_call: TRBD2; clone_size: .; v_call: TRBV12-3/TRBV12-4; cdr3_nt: TGTGCCAGCAGTCGCTCCACTAGCGGGGCTGACAATGAGCAGTTCTTC; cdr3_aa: CASSRSTSGADNEQFF
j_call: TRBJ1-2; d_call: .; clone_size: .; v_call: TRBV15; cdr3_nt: TGTGCCACCAGTCCCGGCGGGAGATACTATGGCTACACCTTC; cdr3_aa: CATSPGGRYYGYTF
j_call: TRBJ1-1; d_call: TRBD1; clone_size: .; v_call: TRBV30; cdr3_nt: TGTGCCTGGAGCGCGCCAGACAGGGTAGGGGCTGAAGCTTTCTTT; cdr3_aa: CAWSAPDRVGAEAFF
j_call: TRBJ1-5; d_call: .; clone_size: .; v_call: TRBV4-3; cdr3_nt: TGCGCCAGCAGCCCATACTGGCAAAATAGCAATCAGCCCCAGCATTTT; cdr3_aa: CASSPYWQNSNQPQHF
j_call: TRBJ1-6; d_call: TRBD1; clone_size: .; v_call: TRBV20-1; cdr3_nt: TGCAGTGCTAGCGTCCAGGGGGCCAGCTCACCCCTCCACTTT; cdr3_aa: CSASVQGASSPLHF
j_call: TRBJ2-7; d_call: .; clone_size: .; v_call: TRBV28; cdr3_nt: TGTGCCAGCAGCTTACAGGGCCACGAGCAGTACTTC; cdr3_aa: CASSLQGHEQYF
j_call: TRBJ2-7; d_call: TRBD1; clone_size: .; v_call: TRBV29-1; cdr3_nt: TGCAGCGTTTCCACACAGGGGGCTGGTTACGAGCAGTACTTC; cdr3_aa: CSVSTQGAGYEQYF
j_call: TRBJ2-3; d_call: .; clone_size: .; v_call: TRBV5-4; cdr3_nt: TGTGCCAGCAGCTTGGAACTCGGCACAGATACGCAGTATTTT; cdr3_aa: CASSLELGTDTQYF
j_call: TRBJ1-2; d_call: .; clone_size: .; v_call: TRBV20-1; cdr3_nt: TGCAGTGCTAGAGATTCGGGGGGAAGCTCTGGCTACACCTTC; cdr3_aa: CSARDSGGSSGYTF
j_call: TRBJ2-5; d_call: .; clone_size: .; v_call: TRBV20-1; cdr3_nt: TGCAGTGCTAGAGATCAGATAGCGGTAGAGACCCAGTACTTC; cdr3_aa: CSARDQIAVETQYF
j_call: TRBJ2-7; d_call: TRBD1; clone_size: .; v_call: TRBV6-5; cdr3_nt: TGTGCCAGCAGGCTCGGGACAGGGGTCTACGAGCAGTACTTC; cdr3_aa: CASRLGTGVYEQYF
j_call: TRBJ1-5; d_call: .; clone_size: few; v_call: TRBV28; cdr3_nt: TGTGCCAGCAGTTCCCGGAGCAATCAGCCCCAGCATTTT; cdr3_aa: CASSSRSNQPQHF
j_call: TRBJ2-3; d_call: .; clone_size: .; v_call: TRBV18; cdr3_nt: TGTGCCAGCTCAGGCGCCTCTAGCACAGATACGCAGTATTTT; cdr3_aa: CASSGASSTDTQYF
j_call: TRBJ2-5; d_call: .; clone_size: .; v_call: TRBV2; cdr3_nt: TGTGCCAGCAGTGAACTAGGGGTACCAGAGACCCAGTACTTC; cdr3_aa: CASSELGVPETQYF
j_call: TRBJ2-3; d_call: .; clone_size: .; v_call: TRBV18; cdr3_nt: TGTGCCACCAGCCTTGGTTCAGATACGCAGTATTTT; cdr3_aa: CATSLGSDTQYF
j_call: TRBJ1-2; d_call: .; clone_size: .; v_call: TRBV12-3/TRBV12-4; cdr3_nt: TGTGCCAGCAGTACAGGACAAGTTGGGGGTGGCTACACCTTC; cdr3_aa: CASSTGQVGGGYTF
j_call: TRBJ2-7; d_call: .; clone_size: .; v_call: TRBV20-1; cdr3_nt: TGCAGTGCGTCCCCGTGGACCGGCGAGCAGTACTTC; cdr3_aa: CSASPWTGEQYF
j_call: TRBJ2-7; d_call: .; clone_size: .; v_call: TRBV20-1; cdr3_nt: TGCAGTGCTCGTGAGGACAGCCTCGAGCAGTACTTC; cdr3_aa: CSAREDSLEQYF
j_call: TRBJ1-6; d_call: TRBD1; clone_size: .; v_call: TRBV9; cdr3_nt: TGTGCCAGCAGCGTCAGCCGGGACAGGGGCCGAGGGCCCCTCCACTTT; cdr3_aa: CASSVSRDRGRGPLHF
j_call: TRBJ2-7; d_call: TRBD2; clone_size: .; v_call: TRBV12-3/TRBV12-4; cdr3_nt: TGTGCCAGTTCCCGGGGGGGAGCCTACGAGCAGTACTTC; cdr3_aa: CASSRGGAYEQYF
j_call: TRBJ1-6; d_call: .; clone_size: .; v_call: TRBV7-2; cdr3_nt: TGTGCCAGCAGCTTAGGTTTTGCGAATTCACCCCTCCACTTT; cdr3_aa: CASSLGFANSPLHF
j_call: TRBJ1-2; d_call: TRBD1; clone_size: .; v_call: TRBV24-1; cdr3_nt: TGTGCCACCAGTGAGGTGGACAGGGTTGGTGGCTACACCTTC; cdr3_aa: CATSEVDRVGGYTF
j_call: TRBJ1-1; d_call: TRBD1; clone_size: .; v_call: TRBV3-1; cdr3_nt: TGTGCCAGCAGCCCACAGGGGGGCAGCCAAGCTTTCTTT; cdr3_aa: CASSPQGGSQAFF
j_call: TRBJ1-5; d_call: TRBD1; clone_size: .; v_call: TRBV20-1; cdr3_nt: TGCAGTGCAATGGGGACAGGGGATAATAGCAATCAGCCCCAGCATTTT; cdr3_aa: CSAMGTGDNSNQPQHF
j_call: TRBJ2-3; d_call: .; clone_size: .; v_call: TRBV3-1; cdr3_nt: TGTGCCAGCAGCCAAGGTCCCAGCGGAAGCACAGATACGCAGTATTTT; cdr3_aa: CASSQGPSGSTDTQYF
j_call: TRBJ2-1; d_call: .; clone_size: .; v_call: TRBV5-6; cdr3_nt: TGTGCCAGCAGAGGCGCCCGCTCCTACAATGAGCAGTTCTTC; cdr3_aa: CASRGARSYNEQFF
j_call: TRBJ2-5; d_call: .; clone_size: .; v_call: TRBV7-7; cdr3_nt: TGTGCTAGCAGCTTAACCAGAGAACAAGAGACCCAGTACTTC; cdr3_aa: CASSLTREQETQYF
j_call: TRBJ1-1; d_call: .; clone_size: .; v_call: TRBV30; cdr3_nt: TGTGCCTGGAGGGGAGGGGTTGCTGAAGCTTTCTTT; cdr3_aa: CAWRGGVAEAFF
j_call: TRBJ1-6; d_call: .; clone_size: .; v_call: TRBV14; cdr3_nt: TGTGCCAGCAGCCCAAGGGACTTCCGGGGCCTACATAATTCACCCCTCCACTTT; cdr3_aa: CASSPRDFRGLHNSPLHF
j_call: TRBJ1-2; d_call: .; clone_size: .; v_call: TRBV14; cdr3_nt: TGTGCCAGCAGCCAAGATCGGGCGAGAGGCTATGGCTACACCTTC; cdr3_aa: CASSQDRARGYGYTF
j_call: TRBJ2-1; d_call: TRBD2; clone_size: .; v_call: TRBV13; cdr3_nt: TGTGCCAGCAGCCCCCGGTCGGGACTAGCGGGGGGTTGGGGGGAGCAGTTCTTC; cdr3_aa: CASSPRSGLAGGWGEQFF
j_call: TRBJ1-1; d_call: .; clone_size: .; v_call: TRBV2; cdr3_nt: TGTGCCAGCAAACCAGACACGAACACTGAAGCTTTCTTT; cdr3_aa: CASKPDTNTEAFF
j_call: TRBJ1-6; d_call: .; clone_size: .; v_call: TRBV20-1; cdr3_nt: TGCAGTGCTAGAATTCAGGGGACGAATTCACCCCTCCACTTT; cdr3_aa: CSARIQGTNSPLHF
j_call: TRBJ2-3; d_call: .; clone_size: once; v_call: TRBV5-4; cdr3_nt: TGTGCCAGCACTCAGCGATCCTCCACAGATACGCAGTATTTT; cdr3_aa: CASTQRSSTDTQYF
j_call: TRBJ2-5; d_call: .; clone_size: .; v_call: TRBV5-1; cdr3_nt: TGCGCCAGCAGCTTATCAGGGACTGAACAAGAGACCCAGTACTTC; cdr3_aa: CASSLSGTEQETQYF
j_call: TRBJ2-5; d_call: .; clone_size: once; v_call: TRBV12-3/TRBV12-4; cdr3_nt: TGTGCCAGCACTCGGGGTTTTGGAGAGACCCAGTACTTC; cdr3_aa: CASTRGFGETQYF
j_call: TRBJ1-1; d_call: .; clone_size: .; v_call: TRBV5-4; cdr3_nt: TGTGCCAGCAGCTTGGTAGGGGGTAAAGCCTTCTTT; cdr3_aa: CASSLVGGKAFF
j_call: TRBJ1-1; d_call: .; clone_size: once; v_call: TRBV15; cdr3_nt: TGTGCCACCAGCAGCTTGACAGCGAACACTGAAGCTTTCTTT; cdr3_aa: CATSSLTANTEAFF
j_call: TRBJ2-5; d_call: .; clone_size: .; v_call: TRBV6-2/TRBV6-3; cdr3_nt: TGTGCCAGCAGTTACTCTTTCTCCGGGGAGGAGACCCAGTACTTC; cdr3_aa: CASSYSFSGEETQYF